The 2 T cell receptor beta chains given below trace back to one sample, sequenced in a study of T cells after yellow fever vaccination. TCRdb independently ran MiXCR on the 5' RACE reads; one entry per CDR3 protein. There are 510,000 or so distinct CDR3 sequences in the sample; roughly a fifth occur only once, and around an eighth lies in the top ten. Sequenced here: PBMCs, sampled 15 days after the yellow fever booster vaccination. These receptors all come from a man aged 25-45 years who received the YFV17D yellow fever vaccine.

This chain uses TRBV20-1 with TRBJ2-7; 9 nucleotides align to TRBD2. V lost 0 bases to trimming and J lost 4 bases; unmatched junction nucleotides: 7. The CDR3 runs 15 residues. Germline assignment: CDR1 DFQATT and CDR2 SNEGSKA (reference sequence). The CDR3 sequence: CSAREDSGRSYEQYF. The DNA of the CDR3 is TGCAGTGCTAGAGAGGATAGCGGGAGATCATACGAGCAGTACTTC.

This clonotype was detected a few times. The chain carries TRBV7-2 and TRBJ1-5; D ambiguous. Germline V gene data show CDR1 as SGHTA and CDR2 as FQGNSA. V was clipped by 4 bases and J by 1 base, with 11 bases between them. The CDR3 extends over 15 amino acids. The CDR3 spells CASSSLAGSNQPQHF. CDR3 DNA: TGTGCCAGCAGCTCGCTCGCGGGGAGCAATCAGCCCCAGCATTTT.